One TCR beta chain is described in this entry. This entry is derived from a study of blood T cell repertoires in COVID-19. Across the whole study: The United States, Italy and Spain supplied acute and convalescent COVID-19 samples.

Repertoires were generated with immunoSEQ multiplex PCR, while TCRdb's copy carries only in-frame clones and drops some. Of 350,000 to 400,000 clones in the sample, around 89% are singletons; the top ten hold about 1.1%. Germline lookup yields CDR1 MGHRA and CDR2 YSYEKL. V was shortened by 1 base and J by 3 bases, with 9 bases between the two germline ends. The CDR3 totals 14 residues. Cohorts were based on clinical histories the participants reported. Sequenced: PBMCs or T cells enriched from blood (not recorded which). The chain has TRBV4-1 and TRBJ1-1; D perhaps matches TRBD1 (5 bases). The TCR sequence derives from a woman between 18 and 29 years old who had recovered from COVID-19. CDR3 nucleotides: TGCGCCAGCAGCCAAGTTGGGGGGTACACTGAAGCTTTCTTT. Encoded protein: CASSQVGGYTEAFF.